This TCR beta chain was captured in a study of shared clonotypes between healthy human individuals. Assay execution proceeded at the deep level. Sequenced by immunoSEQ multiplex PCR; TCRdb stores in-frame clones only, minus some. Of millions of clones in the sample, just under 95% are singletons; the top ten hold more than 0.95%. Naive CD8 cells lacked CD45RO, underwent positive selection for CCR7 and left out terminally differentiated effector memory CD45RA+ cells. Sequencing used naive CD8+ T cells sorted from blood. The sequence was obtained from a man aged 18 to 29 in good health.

The CDR3 here is CASSVDGGDNEQFF. The CDR3 DNA follows: TGTGCCAGCAGCGTAGATGGGGGGGACAATGAGCAGTTCTTC. The chain combines TRBV9 with TRBJ2-1; 7 bases are a match to TRBD2. CDR3 length equals 14 residues. Per germline, CDR1 SGDLS and CDR2 YYNGEE. Trimming at V came to 0 bases and at J to 5 bases, leaving 2 bases not matched to a gene.